The rows below give T cell receptor beta chains drawn from one sample of a study of T cells in Graves' hyperthyroidism and ophthalmopathy. TCRdb reprocessed the multiplex PCR reads via MiXCR and lists one record per CDR3 protein. The sample records roughly 710,000 distinct CDR3 sequences, 35% being singletons. Sequenced: blood. The receptors derive from a woman in her forties with Graves' hyperthyroidism. The CDR3 runs from the conserved cysteine through the conserved F or W. A D gene is named only where the DNA matches it firmly. Clone size is not always given. Where it is, it says once, few, many or a class for expanded clones.

J,size,V,D,CDR3,DNA
TRBJ2-7,few,TRBV10-1,TRBD1,CASSPFDRGYEQYF,TGTGCCAGCTCACCCTTCGACAGGGGCTACGAGCAGTACTTC
TRBJ1-6,NA,TRBV4-3,NA,CASSQEGWERPLHF,TGCGCCAGCAGCCAAGAGGGCTGGGAAAGACCCCTCCACTTT
TRBJ2-5,many,TRBV19,NA,CASSGLRETQYF,TGTGCCAGTAGTGGGCTCCGGGAGACCCAGTACTTC
TRBJ1-1,NA,TRBV12-3/TRBV12-4,NA,CASRDGAFTEAFF,TGTGCCAGCAGAGATGGGGCATTCACTGAAGCTTTCTTT
TRBJ1-4,NA,TRBV4-1,NA,CASSQDGREKLFF,TGCGCCAGCAGCCAAGATGGGCGGGAAAAACTGTTTTTT
TRBJ2-2,few,TRBV5-1,NA,CASSQEGRRGAGELFF,TGCGCCAGCAGCCAAGAAGGTCGCCGGGGCGCCGGGGAGCTGTTTTTT
TRBJ1-5,NA,TRBV7-2,NA,CASSPEPTGPQHF,TGTGCCAGCTCACCAGAGCCAACAGGGCCCCAGCATTTT
TRBJ2-7,many,TRBV27,NA,CASSLQTASDEQYF,TGTGCCAGCAGTTTACAGACCGCCTCGGACGAGCAGTACTTC
TRBJ1-1,many,TRBV10-3,TRBD1,CAIKGTGDTEAFF,TGTGCCATCAAAGGGACAGGGGACACTGAAGCTTTCTTT
TRBJ1-5,NA,TRBV19,NA,CASSIGGGDQPQHF,TGTGCCAGTAGTATTGGGGGGGGAGATCAGCCCCAGCATTTT
TRBJ2-1,NA,TRBV7-9,TRBD2,CASSSPAGVGNEQFF,TGTGCCAGCAGCTCTCCAGCGGGGGTGGGCAATGAGCAGTTCTTC
TRBJ1-1,once,TRBV7-2,NA,CASSLEGNEAFF,TGTGCCAGCAGCTTAGAGGGGAATGAAGCTTTCTTT
TRBJ1-6,many,TRBV10-3,NA,CAIREREQSPLHF,TGTGCCATCAGAGAACGGGAACAATCACCCCTCCACTTT
TRBJ2-1,NA,TRBV2,NA,CASSELGIGGALYNEQFF,TGTGCCAGCAGTGAATTGGGTATCGGGGGCGCACTCTACAATGAGCAGTTCTTC
TRBJ1-1,NA,TRBV7-9,NA,CASSSNTRGAEAFF,TGTGCCAGCAGCTCAAACACCAGGGGTGCTGAAGCTTTCTTT
TRBJ1-4,few,TRBV2,TRBD1,CASSSRQGPDEKLFF,TGTGCCAGCAGTTCGCGACAGGGGCCGGATGAAAAACTGTTTTTT
TRBJ1-3,few,TRBV5-1,NA,CASSAGHTSGNTIYF,TGCGCCAGCAGCGCGGGACATACTTCTGGAAACACCATATATTTT
TRBJ1-3,many,TRBV2,NA,CASSMEKTASGNTIYF,TGTGCCAGCAGTATGGAGAAGACAGCCTCTGGAAACACCATATATTTT
TRBJ1-5,many,TRBV9,NA,CASSATGSNQPQHF,TGTGCCAGCAGCGCAACAGGGAGCAATCAGCCCCAGCATTTT
TRBJ2-7,many,TRBV9,NA,CASSETPSGEQYF,TGTGCCAGCAGCGAGACGCCCTCCGGCGAGCAGTACTTC
TRBJ1-2,few,TRBV4-3,NA,CASSQVRVRNYGYTF,TGCGCCAGCAGCCAAGTGAGGGTTCGCAACTATGGCTACACCTTC
TRBJ1-2,NA,TRBV29-1,TRBD1,CSVHRGDYGYTF,TGCAGCGTCCACAGGGGGGACTATGGCTACACCTTC
TRBJ2-5,many,TRBV15,NA,CATSRTTAQETQYF,TGTGCCACCAGCAGAACGACTGCCCAAGAGACCCAGTACTTC
TRBJ1-4,few,TRBV12-5,TRBD1,CASARGQGYEKLFF,TGTGCTAGTGCCAGGGGACAGGGATACGAAAAACTGTTTTTT
TRBJ1-5,many,TRBV7-9,TRBD1,CASSSAGGHNQPQHF,TGTGCCAGCAGCTCTGCAGGGGGCCACAATCAGCCCCAGCATTTT
TRBJ1-2,many,TRBV29-1,NA,CSVEPDSGYGYTF,TGCAGCGTTGAACCCGACAGCGGCTATGGCTACACCTTC
TRBJ1-3,NA,TRBV5-1,NA,CASSQEGGGYFGNTIYF,TGTGCCAGCAGCCAGGAAGGGGGGGGTTATTTTGGAAACACCATATATTTT
TRBJ2-7,many,TRBV7-2,TRBD2,CASTQRTSGSYEQYF,TGTGCCAGCACCCAAAGGACTAGCGGGTCCTACGAGCAGTACTTC
TRBJ2-7,many,TRBV6-6,NA,CASSPVPQGGVYEQYF,TGTGCCAGCAGTCCTGTGCCTCAGGGAGGAGTCTACGAGCAGTACTTC